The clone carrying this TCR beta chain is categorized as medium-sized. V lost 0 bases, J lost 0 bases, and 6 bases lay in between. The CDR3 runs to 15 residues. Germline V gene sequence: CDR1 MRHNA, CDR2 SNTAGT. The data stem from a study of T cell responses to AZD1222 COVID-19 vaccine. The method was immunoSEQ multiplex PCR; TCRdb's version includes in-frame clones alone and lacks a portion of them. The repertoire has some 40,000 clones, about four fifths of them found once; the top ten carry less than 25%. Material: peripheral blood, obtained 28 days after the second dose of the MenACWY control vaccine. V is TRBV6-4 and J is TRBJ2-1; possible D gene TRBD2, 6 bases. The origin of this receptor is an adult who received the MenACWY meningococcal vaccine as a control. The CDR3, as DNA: TGTGCCAGCAGTGACTCTAGCGGCTCCTACAATGAGCAGTTCTTC. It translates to CASSDSSGSYNEQFF.